This is a list of T cell receptor beta chains from one sample in a study of vaccination effects on CD4 cells after COVID-19. Sequenced by immunoSEQ multiplex PCR; TCRdb stores in-frame clones only, minus some. The sample contains roughly 42,000 clones, 70% to 85% of which appear only once. No cognate antigen is known for these TCRs. The material sequenced was CD4+ T cells from PBMCs cultured with HCoV-NL63 spike peptides, taken before COVID-19 vaccination. These receptors all stem from a human donor who received a COVID-19 vaccine. CDR3s include the opening cysteine and the closing phenylalanine or tryptophan. The D gene is left open where the match is weak. Clone sizes are given selectively: once, few, many, or a class where the clone is expanded.

v_call: TRBV6-2/TRBV6-3
clone_size: -
d_call: -
j_call: TRBJ2-6
cdr3_nt: TGTGCCAGCAGTTACTCGAGCTCTGGGGCCAACGTCCTGACTTTC
cdr3_aa: CASSYSSSGANVLTF

v_call: TRBV5-4
clone_size: -
d_call: TRBD1
j_call: TRBJ1-2
cdr3_nt: TGTGCCAGCAGCACAGGGACAGGCGAATATGGCTACACCTTC
cdr3_aa: CASSTGTGEYGYTF

v_call: TRBV2
clone_size: -
d_call: -
j_call: TRBJ2-1
cdr3_nt: TGTGCCAGCAGTGCAAGAAGTAACAGCTTCAATGAGCAGTTCTTC
cdr3_aa: CASSARSNSFNEQFF

v_call: TRBV9
clone_size: -
d_call: TRBD2
j_call: TRBJ2-5
cdr3_nt: TGTGCCAGCAGCGTAGGGGGACTAGCGGGGATTAAAGAGACCCAGTACTTC
cdr3_aa: CASSVGGLAGIKETQYF

v_call: TRBV28
clone_size: -
d_call: -
j_call: TRBJ2-5
cdr3_nt: TGTGCCAGCAGGTCGACAGTTCAAGAGACCCAGTACTTC
cdr3_aa: CASRSTVQETQYF

v_call: TRBV6-5
clone_size: -
d_call: -
j_call: TRBJ1-6
cdr3_nt: TGTGCCAGCAGTTACTCCAGGAGTTCACCCCTCCACTTT
cdr3_aa: CASSYSRSSPLHF

v_call: TRBV3-1/TRBV3-2
clone_size: -
d_call: -
j_call: TRBJ1-6
cdr3_nt: TGTGCCAGCAGCCAAGGGACGGATTCCTATAATTCACCCCTCCACTTT
cdr3_aa: CASSQGTDSYNSPLHF

v_call: TRBV6-5
clone_size: -
d_call: -
j_call: TRBJ1-1
cdr3_nt: TGTGCCAGCAGTTCAGCCAGGATGAACACTGAAGCTTTCTTT
cdr3_aa: CASSSARMNTEAFF

v_call: TRBV6-6
clone_size: -
d_call: -
j_call: TRBJ1-2
cdr3_nt: TGTGCCAGCAGAAGCGGGGGGTCTAGGTATGGCTACACCTTC
cdr3_aa: CASRSGGSRYGYTF

v_call: TRBV21-1
clone_size: few
d_call: -
j_call: TRBJ1-2
cdr3_nt: TGTGCCAGCAGCAAAGGACAGGGGGTTGGCTACACCTTC
cdr3_aa: CASSKGQGVGYTF

v_call: TRBV2
clone_size: -
d_call: -
j_call: TRBJ2-5
cdr3_nt: TGTGCCAGCAGTGAAAAGGCAGGGAAAAAGACCCAGTACTTC
cdr3_aa: CASSEKAGKKTQYF

v_call: TRBV24-1
clone_size: -
d_call: TRBD1
j_call: TRBJ2-5
cdr3_nt: TGTGCCACCAGTGCCTCCGGGACAGTTGAGACCCAGTACTTC
cdr3_aa: CATSASGTVETQYF

v_call: TRBV6-2/TRBV6-3
clone_size: -
d_call: -
j_call: TRBJ1-5
cdr3_nt: TGTGCCAGCAGTTACAGCCTTGAGGGTCTCGGGAGCAATCAGCCCCAGCATTTT
cdr3_aa: CASSYSLEGLGSNQPQHF

v_call: TRBV28
clone_size: -
d_call: -
j_call: TRBJ1-4
cdr3_nt: TGTGCCAGCAGTTTAACGGGAAGACCCGAAAAACTGTTTTTT
cdr3_aa: CASSLTGRPEKLFF

v_call: TRBV7-4
clone_size: -
d_call: -
j_call: TRBJ1-4
cdr3_nt: TGTGCCAGCAGCTTAGTTCTCCGGGGGAAAGGGGCAACTAATGAAAAACTGTTTTTT
cdr3_aa: CASSLVLRGKGATNEKLFF

v_call: TRBV7-2
clone_size: -
d_call: TRBD1
j_call: TRBJ1-4
cdr3_nt: TGTGCCAGCAGCTTAGGGGGGACAGTAAGTGAAAAACTGTTTTTT
cdr3_aa: CASSLGGTVSEKLFF

v_call: TRBV14
clone_size: -
d_call: -
j_call: TRBJ2-5
cdr3_nt: TGTGCCAGCAGCCAGACAAGGACGTTACAAGAGACCCAGTACTTC
cdr3_aa: CASSQTRTLQETQYF

v_call: TRBV14
clone_size: few
d_call: -
j_call: TRBJ2-5
cdr3_nt: TGTGCCAGCAGCCGGGGAGGTTGGGAGACCCAGTACTTC
cdr3_aa: CASSRGGWETQYF

v_call: TRBV4-1
clone_size: -
d_call: TRBD1
j_call: TRBJ1-4
cdr3_nt: TGCGCCAGCAGCCAAGGCCGGACAGGGGGCGAGGAAAAACTGTTTTTT
cdr3_aa: CASSQGRTGGEEKLFF

v_call: TRBV5-4
clone_size: few
d_call: TRBD1
j_call: TRBJ2-3
cdr3_nt: TGTGCCAGCAGTTCGCTCTACAGGGGAACAGATACGCAGTATTTT
cdr3_aa: CASSSLYRGTDTQYF

v_call: TRBV5-4
clone_size: -
d_call: -
j_call: TRBJ2-2
cdr3_nt: TGTGCCAGCAGCCCTGGGGATGGGGGGTCCGGGGAGCTGTTTTTT
cdr3_aa: CASSPGDGGSGELFF

v_call: TRBV2
clone_size: -
d_call: -
j_call: TRBJ1-1
cdr3_nt: TGTGCCAGCAGGCGAGGGATATCGGGCACTGAAGCTTTCTTT
cdr3_aa: CASRRGISGTEAFF

v_call: TRBV29-1
clone_size: few
d_call: -
j_call: TRBJ2-1
cdr3_nt: TGCAGCGCCCGGACAGATATCTACAATGAGCAGTTCTTC
cdr3_aa: CSARTDIYNEQFF

v_call: TRBV5-4
clone_size: few
d_call: TRBD1
j_call: TRBJ1-1
cdr3_nt: TGTGCCACCAGGACAGGGGGATCTGAAGCTTTCTTT
cdr3_aa: CATRTGGSEAFF

v_call: TRBV2
clone_size: -
d_call: -
j_call: TRBJ2-5
cdr3_nt: TGTGCCAGCAGTTCCGAAGGGGGGCGACGCGGGACCCAGTACTTC
cdr3_aa: CASSSEGGRRGTQYF

v_call: TRBV2
clone_size: -
d_call: TRBD1
j_call: TRBJ1-2
cdr3_nt: TGTGCCAGCAAGGGACAGATTTCGGTCTATGGCTACACCTTC
cdr3_aa: CASKGQISVYGYTF

v_call: TRBV18
clone_size: -
d_call: -
j_call: TRBJ1-2
cdr3_nt: TGTGCCAGCTCACCATCGACAGATCTTAACTATGGCTACACCTTC
cdr3_aa: CASSPSTDLNYGYTF

v_call: TRBV6-4
clone_size: -
d_call: TRBD1
j_call: TRBJ1-1
cdr3_nt: TGTGCCAGCAGGACAGGGGTGAACACTGAAGCTTTCTTT
cdr3_aa: CASRTGVNTEAFF

v_call: TRBV7-2
clone_size: few
d_call: -
j_call: TRBJ1-5
cdr3_nt: TGTGCCAGCAGCTTAGGGCCAGGGGATCAGCCCCAGCATTTT
cdr3_aa: CASSLGPGDQPQHF

v_call: TRBV5-1
clone_size: -
d_call: TRBD1
j_call: TRBJ2-1
cdr3_nt: TGCGCCAGCAGCTTGGCCGGGACAGGGGGGAGAAATGAGCAGTTCTTC
cdr3_aa: CASSLAGTGGRNEQFF

v_call: TRBV10-3
clone_size: few
d_call: TRBD1
j_call: TRBJ1-2
cdr3_nt: TGTGCCATCAGTCGGAACCCCACAGGGGTGGACTATGGCTACACCTTC
cdr3_aa: CAISRNPTGVDYGYTF